The present T cell receptor (beta chain) was sequenced within a study of cytomegalovirus exposure and HLA in healthy donors. Details on this clone: The antigen is undetermined.

Study-level points and caveats: A later analysis reportedly identified an Asian-associated ancestry cluster as carrying fewer N-insertions than the approximately 670-donor mean.

Donors showed nominal health when sampled, although they likely had unrecorded immune exposures. Researchers ran the PCR with 60 Vbeta and 13 Jbeta primers. Libraries were prepared by immunoSEQ multiplex PCR; TCRdb keeps only in-frame clonotypes and omits some of them. The sample holds approximately 160,000 clones, over 75% seen once. The sequenced sample consisted of PBMCs. This receptor was obtained from a human donor in good health.

The CDR3 protein is CASREGTGTGTQYF. In DNA form, the CDR3 reads TGCGCCAGCAGGGAGGGGACAGGGACGGGCACGCAGTATTTT. The chain combines TRBV10-1 with TRBJ2-3; 9 bases agree with TRBD1. This CDR3 is 14 amino acids long. V was pared by 6 bases and J by 9 bases, with 10 bases of the junction left unmatched. Germline V gene sequence: CDR1 WNHNN, CDR2 SYGVQD (reference sequence).